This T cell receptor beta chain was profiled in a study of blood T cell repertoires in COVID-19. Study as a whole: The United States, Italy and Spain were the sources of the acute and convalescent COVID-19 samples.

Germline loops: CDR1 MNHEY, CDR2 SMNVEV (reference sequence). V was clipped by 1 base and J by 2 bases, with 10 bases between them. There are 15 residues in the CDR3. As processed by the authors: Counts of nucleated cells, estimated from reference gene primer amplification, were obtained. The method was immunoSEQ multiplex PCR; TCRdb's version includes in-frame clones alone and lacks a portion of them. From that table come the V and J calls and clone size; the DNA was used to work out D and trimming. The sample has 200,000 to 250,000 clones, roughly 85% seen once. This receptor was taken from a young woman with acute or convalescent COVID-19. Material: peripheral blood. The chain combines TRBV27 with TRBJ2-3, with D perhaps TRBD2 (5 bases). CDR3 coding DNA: TGTGCCAGCAGTTTATGGTCTAGCTTCACAGATACGCAGTATTTT. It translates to CASSLWSSFTDTQYF.